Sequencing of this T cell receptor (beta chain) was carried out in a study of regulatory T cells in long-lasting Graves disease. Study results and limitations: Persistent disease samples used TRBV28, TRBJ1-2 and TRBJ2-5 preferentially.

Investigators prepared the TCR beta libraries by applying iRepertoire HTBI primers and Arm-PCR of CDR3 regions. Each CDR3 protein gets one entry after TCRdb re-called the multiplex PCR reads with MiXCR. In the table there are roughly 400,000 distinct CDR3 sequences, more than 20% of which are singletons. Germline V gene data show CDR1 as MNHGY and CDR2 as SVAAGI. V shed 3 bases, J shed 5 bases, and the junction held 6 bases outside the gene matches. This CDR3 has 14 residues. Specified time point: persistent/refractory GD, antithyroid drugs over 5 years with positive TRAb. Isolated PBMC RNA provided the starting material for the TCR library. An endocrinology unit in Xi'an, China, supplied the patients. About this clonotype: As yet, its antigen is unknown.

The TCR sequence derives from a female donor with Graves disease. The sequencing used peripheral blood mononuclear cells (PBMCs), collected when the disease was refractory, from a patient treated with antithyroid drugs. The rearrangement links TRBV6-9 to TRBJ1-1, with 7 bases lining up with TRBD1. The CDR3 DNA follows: TGTGCCAGCAGTTACTCGAAGGGGGCGACTGAAGCTTTCTTT. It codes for CASSYSKGATEAFF.